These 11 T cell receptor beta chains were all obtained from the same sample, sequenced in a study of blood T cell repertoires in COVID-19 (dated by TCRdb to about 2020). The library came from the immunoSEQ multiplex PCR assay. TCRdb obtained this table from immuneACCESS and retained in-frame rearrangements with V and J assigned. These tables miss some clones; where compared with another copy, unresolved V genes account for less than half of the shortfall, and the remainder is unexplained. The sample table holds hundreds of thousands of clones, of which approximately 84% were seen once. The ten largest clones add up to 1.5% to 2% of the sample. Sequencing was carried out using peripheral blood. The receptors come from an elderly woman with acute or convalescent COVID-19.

CDR3 sequence (DNA): TGTGCCAGCAGCCAAGATCGAGGACAGGGTTACAATGAGCAGTTCTTC. Translation gives CASSQDRGQGYNEQFF. The chain has TRBV3-1 (or the pseudogene TRBV3-2) and TRBJ2-1; 8 bases line up with TRBD1. Germline assignment: CDR1 LGHDT and CDR2 YNNKEL (reference sequence). The length of the CDR3 is 16 residues. With 0 bases clipped from V and 4 bases from J, the junction kept 5 bases outside the gene matches.

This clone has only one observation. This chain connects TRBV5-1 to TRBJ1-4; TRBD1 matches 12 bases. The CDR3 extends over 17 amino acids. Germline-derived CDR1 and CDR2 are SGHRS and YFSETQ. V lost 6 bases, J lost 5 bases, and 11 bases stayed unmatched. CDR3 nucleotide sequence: TGCGCCAGCACCAGGGACAGGGGGCTGCGGGGGAATGAAAAACTGTTTTTT. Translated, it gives CASTRDRGLRGNEKLFF.

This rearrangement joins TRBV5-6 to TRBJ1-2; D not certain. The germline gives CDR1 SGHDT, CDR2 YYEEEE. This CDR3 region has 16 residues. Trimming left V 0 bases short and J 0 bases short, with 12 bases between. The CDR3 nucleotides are TGTGCCAGCAGCTTGGGGAGTCGTCGGGCTAACTATGGCTACACCTTC. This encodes CASSLGSRRANYGYTF.

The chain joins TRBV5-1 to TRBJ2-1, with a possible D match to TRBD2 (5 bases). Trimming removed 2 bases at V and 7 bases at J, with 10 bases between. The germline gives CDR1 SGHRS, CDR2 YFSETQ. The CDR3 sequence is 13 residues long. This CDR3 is CASSFGLANEQFF. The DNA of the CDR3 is TGCGCCAGCAGCTTCGGACTGGCAAATGAGCAGTTCTTC.

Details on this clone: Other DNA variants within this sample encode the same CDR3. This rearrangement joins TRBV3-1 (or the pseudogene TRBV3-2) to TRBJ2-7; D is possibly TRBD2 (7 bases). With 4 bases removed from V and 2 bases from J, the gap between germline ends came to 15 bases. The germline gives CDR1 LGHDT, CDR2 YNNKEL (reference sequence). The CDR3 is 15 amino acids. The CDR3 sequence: CASSRTGTTPYEQYF. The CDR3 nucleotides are TGTGCCAGCAGCCGAACAGGGACTACCCCCTACGAGCAGTACTTC.

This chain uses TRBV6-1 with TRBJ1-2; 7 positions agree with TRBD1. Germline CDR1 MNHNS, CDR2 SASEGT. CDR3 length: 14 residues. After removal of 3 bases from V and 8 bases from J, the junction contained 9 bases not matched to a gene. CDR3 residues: CASSDARAGGGYTF. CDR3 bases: TGTGCCAGCAGTGATGCTCGGGCAGGGGGAGGCTACACCTTC.

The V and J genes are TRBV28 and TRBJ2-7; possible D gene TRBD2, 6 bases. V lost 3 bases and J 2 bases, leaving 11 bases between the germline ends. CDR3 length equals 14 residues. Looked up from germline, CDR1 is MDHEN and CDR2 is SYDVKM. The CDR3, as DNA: TGTGCCAGCAGTTTGAGCGGGTCTCCCTACGAGCAGTACTTC. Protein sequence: CASSLSGSPYEQYF.

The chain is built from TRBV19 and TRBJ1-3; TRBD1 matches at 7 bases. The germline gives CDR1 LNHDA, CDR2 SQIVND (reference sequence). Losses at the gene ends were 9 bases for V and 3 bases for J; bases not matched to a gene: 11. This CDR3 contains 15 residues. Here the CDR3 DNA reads TGTGCCAGCGGAACTACAGGGGCGAATGGAAACACCATATATTTT. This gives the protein CASGTTGANGNTIYF.

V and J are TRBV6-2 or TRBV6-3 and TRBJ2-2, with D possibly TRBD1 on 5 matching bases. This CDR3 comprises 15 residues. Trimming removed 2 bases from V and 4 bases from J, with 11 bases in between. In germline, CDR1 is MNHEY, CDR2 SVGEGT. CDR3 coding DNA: TGTGCCAGCAGTTACCCAGGGCGGAGCACCGGGGAGCTGTTTTTT. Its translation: CASSYPGRSTGELFF.

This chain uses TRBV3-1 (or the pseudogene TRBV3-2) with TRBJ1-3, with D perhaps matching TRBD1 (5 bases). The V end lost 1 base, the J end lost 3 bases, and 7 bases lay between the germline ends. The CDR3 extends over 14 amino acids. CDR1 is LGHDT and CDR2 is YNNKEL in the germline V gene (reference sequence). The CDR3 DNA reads TGTGCCAGCAGCCAAGCAGGGCATGGAAACACCATATATTTT. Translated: CASSQAGHGNTIYF.

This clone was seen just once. The CDR3 nucleotides read TGTGCCAGCAGCACCGGGACAGTCTCTTTCTTT. Translating it yields CASSTGTVSFF. V is TRBV28 and J is TRBJ1-1; the match to TRBD1 covers 7 bases. In germline, CDR1 is MDHEN, CDR2 SYDVKM. The length of the CDR3 is 11 residues. Losses at the gene ends were 6 bases for V and 12 bases for J; bases not matched to a gene: 7.